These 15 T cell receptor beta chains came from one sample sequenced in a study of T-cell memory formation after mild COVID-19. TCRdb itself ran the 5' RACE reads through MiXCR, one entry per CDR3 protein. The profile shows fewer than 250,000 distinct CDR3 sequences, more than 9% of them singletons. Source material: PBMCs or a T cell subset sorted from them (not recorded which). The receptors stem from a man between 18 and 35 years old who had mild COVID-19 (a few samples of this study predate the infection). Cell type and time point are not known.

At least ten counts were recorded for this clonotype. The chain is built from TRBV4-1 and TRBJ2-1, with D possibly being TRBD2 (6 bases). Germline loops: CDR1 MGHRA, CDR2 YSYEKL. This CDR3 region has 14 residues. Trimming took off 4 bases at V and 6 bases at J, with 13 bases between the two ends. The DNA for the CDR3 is TGCGCCAGCAGCCCGGGACTCCTGGGCAATGAGCAGTTCTTC. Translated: CASSPGLLGNEQFF.

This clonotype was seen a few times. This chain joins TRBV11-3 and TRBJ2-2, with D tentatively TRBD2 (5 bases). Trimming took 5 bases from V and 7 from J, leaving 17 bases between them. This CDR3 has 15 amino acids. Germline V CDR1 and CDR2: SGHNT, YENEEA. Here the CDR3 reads CASSPSPRAGGELFF. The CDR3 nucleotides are TGTGCCAGCAGCCCCTCCCCGAGGGCCGGCGGGGAGCTGTTTTTT. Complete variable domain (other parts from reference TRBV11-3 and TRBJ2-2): EAGVVQSPRYKIIEKKQPVAFWCNPISGHNTLYWYLQNLGQGPELLIRYENEEAVDDSQLPKDRFSAERLKGVDSTLKIQPAELGDSAVYLCASSPSPRAGGELFFGEGSRLTVL.

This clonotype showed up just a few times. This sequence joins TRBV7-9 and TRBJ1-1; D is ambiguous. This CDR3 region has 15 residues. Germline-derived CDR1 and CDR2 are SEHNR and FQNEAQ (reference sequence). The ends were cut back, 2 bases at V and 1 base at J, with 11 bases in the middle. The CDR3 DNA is TGTGCCAGCAGCTTACCCGGGATTTGGAACACTGAAGCTTTCTTT. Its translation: CASSLPGIWNTEAFF.

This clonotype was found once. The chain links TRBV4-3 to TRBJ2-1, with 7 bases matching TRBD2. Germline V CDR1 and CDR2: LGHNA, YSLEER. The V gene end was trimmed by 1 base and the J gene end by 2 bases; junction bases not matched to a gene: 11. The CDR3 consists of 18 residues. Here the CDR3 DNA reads TGCGCCAGCAGCCAAGTCCCGGCGGGGAGGGGCACCTACAATGAGCAGTTCTTC. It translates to CASSQVPAGRGTYNEQFF.

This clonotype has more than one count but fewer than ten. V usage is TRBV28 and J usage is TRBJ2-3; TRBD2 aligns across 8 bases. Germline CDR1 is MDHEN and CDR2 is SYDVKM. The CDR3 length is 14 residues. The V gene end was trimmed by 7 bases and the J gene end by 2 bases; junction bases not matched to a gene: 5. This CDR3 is CASTRGGNTDTQYF. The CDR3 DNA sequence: TGTGCCAGCACCCGGGGGGGTAACACAGATACGCAGTATTTT.

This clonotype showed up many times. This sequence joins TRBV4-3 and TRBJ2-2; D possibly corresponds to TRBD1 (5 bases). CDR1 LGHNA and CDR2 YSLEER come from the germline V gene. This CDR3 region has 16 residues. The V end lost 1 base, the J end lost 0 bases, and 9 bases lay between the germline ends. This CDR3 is CASSQGAGTNTGELFF. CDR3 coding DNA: TGCGCCAGCAGCCAAGGGGCAGGGACGAACACCGGGGAGCTGTTTTTT.

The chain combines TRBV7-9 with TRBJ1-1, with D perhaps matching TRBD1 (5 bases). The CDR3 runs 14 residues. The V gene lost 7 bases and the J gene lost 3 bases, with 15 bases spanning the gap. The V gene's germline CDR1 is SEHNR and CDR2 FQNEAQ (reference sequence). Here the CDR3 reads CASTNRGVDTEAFF. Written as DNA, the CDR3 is TGTGCCAGCACCAACCGGGGGGTGGACACTGAAGCTTTCTTT.

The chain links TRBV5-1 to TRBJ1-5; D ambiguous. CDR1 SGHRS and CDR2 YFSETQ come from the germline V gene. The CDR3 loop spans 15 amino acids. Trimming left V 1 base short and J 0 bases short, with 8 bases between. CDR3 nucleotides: TGCGCCAGCAGCTTGACCGGGAATAGCAATCAGCCCCAGCATTTT. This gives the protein CASSLTGNSNQPQHF.

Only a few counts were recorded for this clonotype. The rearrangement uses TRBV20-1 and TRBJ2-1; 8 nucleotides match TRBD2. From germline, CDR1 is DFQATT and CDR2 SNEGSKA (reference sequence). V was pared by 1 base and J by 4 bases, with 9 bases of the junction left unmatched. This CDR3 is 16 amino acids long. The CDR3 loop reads CSARGGAERGYNEQFF. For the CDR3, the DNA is TGCAGTGCTAGAGGGGGAGCGGAGCGGGGGTACAATGAGCAGTTCTTC.

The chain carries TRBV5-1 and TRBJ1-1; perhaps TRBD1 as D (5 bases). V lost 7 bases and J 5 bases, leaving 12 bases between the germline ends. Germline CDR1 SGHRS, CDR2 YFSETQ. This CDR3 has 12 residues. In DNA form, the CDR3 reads TGCGCCAGCCAGGGCGTAGGGACTGAAGCTTTCTTT. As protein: CASQGVGTEAFF. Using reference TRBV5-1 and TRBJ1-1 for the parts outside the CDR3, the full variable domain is KAGVTQTPRYLIKTRGQQVTLSCSPISGHRSVSWYQQTPGQGLQFLFEYFSETQRNKGNFPGRFSGRQFSNSRSEMNVSTLELGDSALYLCASQGVGTEAFFGQGTRLTVV.

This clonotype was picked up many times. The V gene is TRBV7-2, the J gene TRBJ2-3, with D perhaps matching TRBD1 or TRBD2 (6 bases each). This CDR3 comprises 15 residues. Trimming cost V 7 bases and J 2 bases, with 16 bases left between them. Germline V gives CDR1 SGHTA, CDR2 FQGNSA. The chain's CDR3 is CASNHGGPSTDTQYF. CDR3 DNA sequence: TGTGCCAGCAACCACGGGGGCCCGTCCACAGATACGCAGTATTTT.

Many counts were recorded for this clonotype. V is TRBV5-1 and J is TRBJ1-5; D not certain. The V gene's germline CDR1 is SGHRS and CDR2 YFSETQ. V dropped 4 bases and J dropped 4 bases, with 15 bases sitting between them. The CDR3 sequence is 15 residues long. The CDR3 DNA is TGCGCCAGCAGCCCCGACCCAGGTCCTAATCAGCCCCAGCATTTT. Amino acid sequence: CASSPDPGPNQPQHF.

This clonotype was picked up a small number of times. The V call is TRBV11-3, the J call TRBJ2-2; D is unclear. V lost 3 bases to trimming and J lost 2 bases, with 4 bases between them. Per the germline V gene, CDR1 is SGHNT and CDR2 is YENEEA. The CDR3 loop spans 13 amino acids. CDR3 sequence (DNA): TGTGCCAGCAGCTTCATCAACACCGGGGAGCTGTTTTTT. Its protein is CASSFINTGELFF.

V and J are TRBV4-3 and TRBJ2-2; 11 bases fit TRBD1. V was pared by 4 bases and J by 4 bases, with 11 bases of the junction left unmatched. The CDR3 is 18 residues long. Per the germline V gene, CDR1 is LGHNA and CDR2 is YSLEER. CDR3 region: CASSRSGGTGGFTGELFF. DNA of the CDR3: TGCGCCAGCAGCCGCTCCGGGGGGACAGGGGGTTTCACCGGGGAGCTGTTTTTT.

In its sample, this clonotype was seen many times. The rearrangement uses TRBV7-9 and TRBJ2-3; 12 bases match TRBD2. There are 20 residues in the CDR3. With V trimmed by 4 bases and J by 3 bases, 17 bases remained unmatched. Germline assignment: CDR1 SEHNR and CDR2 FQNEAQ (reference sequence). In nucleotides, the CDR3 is TGTGCCAGCAGCTCCCGGACACTTTCAGCACTAGCGGGGGGTACAGATACGCAGTATTTT. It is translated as CASSSRTLSALAGGTDTQYF.